Listed below are T cell receptor beta chains from one sample, sequenced in a study of CD8+CD57+ T cells in acquired aplastic anemia. MiXCR, run by TCRdb on the reads, gives a single entry per CDR3 protein. This table holds roughly 250,000 distinct CDR3 sequences, around 82% found once. Material for sequencing was sorted CD4+, CD8+, or CD8+CD57+ T cells (not recorded which) from PBMCs. The source of these receptors is a human donor with aplastic anemia. The CDR3 runs from the conserved cysteine through the conserved F or W. A D gene is named only where the DNA matches it firmly. The size field is filled for only some rows; it gives once, few, many or a size class.

TRBV7-9	TRBD2	TRBJ2-1	-	TGTGCCAGCAGTGAGGGGCGAGCGGGAGGGCTGTCCTTC	CASSEGRAGGLSF
TRBV10-3	-	TRBJ2-6	once	TGTGCCAGCAGTGAGGGGGGGTGTGGGGCCAACGTCCTGACTTTC	CASSEGGCGANVLTF
TRBV7-8	-	TRBJ2-5	-	TGTGCCAGCAGTTCTACGGGAGCTCGGGATACGACCCAGTACTTC	CASSSTGARDTTQYF
TRBV2	-	TRBJ1-4	-	TGCGCCAGCAGCTTTGGGGGGTCTGATGAACAGCTGTTTTTT	CASSFGGSDEQLFF
TRBV5-6	-	TRBJ1-4	-	TGTGCCAGCGGACCAGCGCCATCAACTAATGAAAAACTGTTTTTT	CASGPAPSTNEKLFF
TRBV2	-	TRBJ2-3	-	TGTGCCAGCAGCTTAACAGCATCCCGCACAGATACGCAGTATTTT	CASSLTASRTDTQYF
TRBV6-1	TRBD1	TRBJ1-2	-	TGTGCCAGCAGGCGGACAGGGGGCGCCGACTATGGCTACACCTTC	CASRRTGGADYGYTF
TRBV7-8	-	TRBJ2-1	-	TGTGCCAGCAGCTTAGCCAGAGGTCCCGATACCCAGGAGCAGTTCTTC	CASSLARGPDTQEQFF
TRBV7-8	TRBD2	TRBJ2-1	-	TGTGCCAGCAGCTTACAAAGAGGCGGGGGGACGGATGATCAGTTCTTC	CASSLQRGGGTDDQFF
TRBV2	TRBD1	TRBJ1-5	-	TGTGCCAGCAGGGAAGGGGGCACTCAGCCCCAGCATTTT	CASREGGTQPQHF
TRBV7-7	-	TRBJ2-3	-	TGTGCCAGCAGCGTAGGAAGGCAGACCACCGATACGCAGTATTTT	CASSVGRQTTDTQYF
TRBV6-1	-	TRBJ2-1	-	TGTGCCAGCAGTGAACTAGCCGGGTATGAGCAGTTCTTC	CASSELAGYEQFF
TRBV7-8	-	TRBJ2-3	-	TGTGCCAGCAGCTTTGCCAGAGGAGATACGCAGTATTATTTT	CASSFARGDTQYYF
TRBV24-1	-	TRBJ1-4	-	TGTGCCACCAGTGATTTGCCAGGAGAACAAACTAATGAAAAACTGTTTTTT	CATSDLPGEQTNEKLFF
TRBV19	-	TRBJ1-1	-	TGTGCCAGCAGTATAGCTCGCACAGGGTACACTGAACCGTTCTTT	CASSIARTGYTEPFF
TRBV7-8	-	TRBJ2-7	-	TGTGCCAGCAGCTTAGGGGCGGGGACAGATACGCAGGAGCAGTACTTC	CASSLGAGTDTQEQYF
TRBV7-8	-	TRBJ2-5	-	TGTGCCACCAGCTTAGCCTGCGGTCCCGATACCCAGTACTTC	CATSLACGPDTQYF
TRBV7-3	-	TRBJ2-3	-	TGTGCCAGCAGCTTAGCGGAAGGTCGGTATACGAAGTATTTT	CASSLAEGRYTKYF
TRBV9	-	TRBJ2-6	-	TGTGCCAGCAGCCCAGGCCAAGCCGAAGCTACCACAGTCCTGACTTTC	CASSPGQAEATTVLTF
TRBV24-1	-	TRBJ2-6	-	TGTGCCACCAGTGACACGGGTAGCTACGGGGCCAACGTCCTGACTTTC	CATSDTGSYGANVLTF
TRBV20-1	-	TRBJ1-1	-	TGCAGTGCCATGCCACGGCCAGCGGTTAACACTGAAGCTTTCTTT	CSAMPRPAVNTEAFF
TRBV19	-	TRBJ2-5	-	TGTGCCAGTAGTATTGGGGGAGAGACCCAGTACTTC	CASSIGGETQYF
TRBV2	-	TRBJ1-2	-	TGTGCCAGCAGTGTGACGTATAGCAATCAGCATCGCTATACCTTC	CASSVTYSNQHRYTF
TRBV5-6	-	TRBJ2-5	-	TGTGCCACCAGCTTGGAGAGGGAGCAAAAGACCCAGTACTTC	CATSLEREQKTQYF
TRBV7-6	TRBD2	TRBJ2-3	-	TGTGCCAGCAGCTTAGGTTCTAGCGGGAGCCCAGATACGCAGTATTTT	CASSLGSSGSPDTQYF
TRBV9	-	TRBJ1-1	-	-	CASSVESTAQYFAFF
TRBV24-1	-	TRBJ1-2	-	TGTGCCAGCAGTTACTCGAACCGGCTAATCGGTAACTATGGCTACACCTTC	CASSYSNRLIGNYGYTF
TRBV7-8	-	TRBJ1-6	-	TGTGCCAGCAGCTTGGGGGGAGGTCCCGATAAGCAGCCTCTCCACTTT	CASSLGGGPDKQPLHF
TRBV24-1	TRBD2	TRBJ2-1	-	TGTACCACCGGGACAAGCGGGAGGAGGGATGAGCAGTTCTTC	CTTGTSGRRDEQFF
TRBV7-3	-	TRBJ2-1	-	TGTGCCAGCAGCTTAGCCCACGGAGCAAAAAATACCCAGTTCTTC	CASSLAHGAKNTQFF
TRBV7-6	TRBD2	TRBJ2-3	-	TGTGCCAGCAGCCTAGCGGGCGCAGACAATGAGCAGTTC	CASSLAGADNEQF
TRBV24-1	TRBD2	TRBJ2-7	-	TGTGCCACCCCCCGGCGGGGGGGCAGGGTATCCTATGAGCAGTACTTC	CATPRRGGRVSYEQYF
TRBV6-2/TRBV6-3	-	TRBJ1-2	-	TGTGCCAGCAGCACCCCTACTACAGGGAACTATGGCTACACCTTC	CASSTPTTGNYGYTF
TRBV2	-	TRBJ2-3	-	TGTGCCAGCAGCGTAGGACTCACGGACACGGATACGCAGTATTTT	CASSVGLTDTDTQYF
TRBV10-3	-	TRBJ2-7	-	TGTTCCGCAGGGGACTCCTACGAGCAGTACTTC	CSAGDSYEQYF
TRBV9	-	TRBJ2-7	-	TGTGCCAGCAGCGTAGGGCAGGGGATAACCGACGAGCAGTACTTC	CASSVGQGITDEQYF
TRBV7-8	TRBD1	TRBJ2-3	-	TGTGCCAGCAGCTTTCGGGCAACCGGGACAGCCCTTTTC	CASSFRATGTALF
TRBV7-9	-	TRBJ1-2	many	TGTGCCAGCAGCTTTCAAAGAAGCGGGGGCTTGGACTATGGCTACACCTTC	CASSFQRSGGLDYGYTF
TRBV7-9	-	TRBJ2-7	-	TGTGCCAGCAGCCGCCCGGGAACAGCGCGCGACGAGCAGTTC	CASSRPGTARDEQF
TRBV5-4	-	TRBJ2-5	-	TGTGCCAGCAGCTTTACTAGCAGTTCTCCAAGAGAGACCCAGTACTTC	CASSFTSSSPRETQYF
TRBV7-2	-	TRBJ1-1	-	TGTGCCAGCAGCTTAGCGCTAGGTGCCAACACTCAAGATTTCTTT	CASSLALGANTQDFF
TRBV15	TRBD1	TRBJ2-1	-	TGTGCCACCAGCAGAGGTCGACAGGGTTGGTATGAGCAGTTCTTC	CATSRGRQGWYEQFF
TRBV5-4	-	TRBJ1-1	-	TGTGCCAGCAGCTTTACTAGCATCAACACTGAAGCTTTCTTT	CASSFTSINTEAFF
TRBV7-8	TRBD2	TRBJ2-3	-	TGTGCCAGCGGGTTAGCGGGCACACATACGAAGTATTTT	CASGLAGTHTKYF
TRBV11-2	TRBD2	TRBJ2-1	-	TGTGCCAGCAGCTTTAGCGGGACTGAGCAGTTCTTC	CASSFSGTEQFF
TRBV5-8	-	TRBJ2-3	once	TGTGCCAGCAGCGTAGACGCGGCAGATACGCAGTATTTT	CASSVDAADTQYF
TRBV10-1	-	TRBJ2-7	-	TGCGCCACCGGCCACGGGTGGGGCTACGAGCAGTACTTC	CATGHGWGYEQYF